Below are 25 T cell receptor beta chains sequenced from a single sample in a study of T cell changes during pregnancy in multiple sclerosis. Sequencing used immunoSEQ multiplex PCR; TCRdb keeps in-frame clones, though not all of them. The repertoire holds tens of thousands of clones, with over 85% as singletons. The material was peripheral blood, obtained in the second trimester of pregnancy. These receptors came from a female donor in good health, enrolled as a control in a pregnancy study.

The chain is built from TRBV19 and TRBJ2-6; weak D call: TRBD1 (5 bases). This CDR3 is 15 amino acids long. In germline, CDR1 is LNHDA, CDR2 SQIVND (reference sequence). V was clipped by 7 bases and J by 0 bases, with 10 bases between them. CDR3 DNA sequence: TGTGCCAGTAAGGGGATCGGCTCTGGGGCCAACGTCCTGACTTTC. This encodes CASKGIGSGANVLTF.

The genes are TRBV19 and TRBJ1-2; D is unclear. CDR1 is LNHDA and CDR2 is SQIVND in the germline V gene (reference sequence). The CDR3 is 16 residues long. Trimming left V 3 bases short and J 2 bases short, with 16 bases between. DNA for the CDR3: TGTGCCAGTAGTATTCCAGTTCGGGCGGGGAACTATGGCTACACCTTC. Translating it yields CASSIPVRAGNYGYTF.

V and J are TRBV5-4 and TRBJ2-1; TRBD2 matches at 10 bases. Unmatched junction bases numbered 3, after V lost 0 bases and J lost 6 bases. This CDR3 has 15 residues. Germline loops: CDR1 SGHNT, CDR2 YYREEE (reference sequence). The CDR3 loop reads CASSLDWTSGNEQFF. CDR3 sequence (DNA): TGTGCCAGCAGCTTGGATTGGACTAGCGGCAATGAGCAGTTCTTC.

The chain couples TRBV6-5 to TRBJ2-4, with no clear D. The germline gives CDR1 MNHEY, CDR2 SVGAGI. This CDR3 has 13 residues. The V end lost 4 bases, the J end lost 7 bases, and 11 bases lay between the germline ends. The DNA of the CDR3 is TGTGCCAGCAGTTTCGAGCGTGAGAACATTCAGTACTTC. Protein product: CASSFERENIQYF.

The chain links TRBV7-2 to TRBJ2-3; no clear D. Trimming left V 2 bases short and J 2 bases short, with 8 bases between. The CDR3 contains 14 residues. Germline V lookup: CDR1 SGHTA, CDR2 FQGNSA. The CDR3 reads CASSLSQATDTQYF. The CDR3 region has the DNA TGTGCCAGCAGCTTAAGTCAGGCCACAGATACGCAGTATTTT. The full variable domain, its missing parts supplied by reference TRBV7-2 and TRBJ2-3, is GAGVSQSPSNKVTEKGKDVELRCDPISGHTALYWYRQSLGQGLEFLIYFQGNSAPDKSGLPSDRFSAERTGGSVSTLTIQRTQQEDSAVYLCASSLSQATDTQYFGPGTRLTVL.

The chain's CDR3 is CASSSAGGADTQYF. The DNA for the CDR3 is TGTGCCAGCAGCTCAGCGGGGGGGGCAGATACGCAGTATTTT. This chain joins TRBV5-4 and TRBJ2-3; TRBD2 matches at 10 bases. Germline CDR1 SGHNT, CDR2 YYREEE (reference sequence). J lost 4 bases, V lost 3 bases, and 2 bases had no gene match. The CDR3 consists of 14 residues.

The chain has TRBV4-2 and TRBJ1-2, with D hard to call. This CDR3 has 16 residues. Germline V lookup: CDR1 LGHNA, CDR2 YNFKEQ. Between the trimmed V and J ends, which lost 0 bases and 5 bases, there was a span of 16 bases. This CDR3 reads CASSQDQNSGIYGYTF. CDR3 sequence (DNA): TGTGCCAGCAGCCAAGATCAAAACAGTGGAATATATGGCTACACCTTC.

This rearrangement joins TRBV5-4 to TRBJ1-5, with 9 bases matching TRBD1. Germline V CDR1 and CDR2: SGHNT, YYREEE (reference sequence). This CDR3 comprises 16 residues. V lost 0 bases, J lost 4 bases, and 5 bases stayed unmatched. The CDR3 sequence is CASSLEGTGSNQPQHF. CDR3 bases: TGTGCCAGCAGCTTGGAAGGGACAGGGAGTAATCAGCCCCAGCATTTT.

V and J are TRBV5-6 and TRBJ2-1; 9 positions agree with TRBD1. Trimming cost V 4 bases and J 5 bases; bases outside gene matches: 7. CDR3 length: 15 residues. Germline loops: CDR1 SGHDT, CDR2 YYEEEE. The CDR3 bases are TGTGCCAGCAGCCAGAGACAGGGGGGCCACAATGAGCAGTTCTTC. This codes for CASSQRQGGHNEQFF.

Written as DNA, the CDR3 is TGTGCCAGCAGCTTATTGTTTCGGTTGACTGGGGCCAACGTCCTGACTTTC. It specifies CASSLLFRLTGANVLTF. V is TRBV7-2 and J is TRBJ2-6; D gene unclear. Germline V gives CDR1 SGHTA, CDR2 FQGNSA. The CDR3 sequence is 17 residues long. The V end was cut by 2 bases, the J end by 2 bases, with 13 bases between.

The chain recombines TRBV7-2 with TRBJ1-1; 8 nucleotides align to TRBD1. The length of the CDR3 is 18 residues. V lost 2 bases to trimming and J lost 1 base; unmatched junction nucleotides: 12. Germline CDR1 is SGHTA and CDR2 is FQGNSA. The CDR3 nucleotides are TGTGCCAGCAGCTTATGGCAGGGGGCCCTAATTCCGAACACTGAAGCTTTCTTT. Its protein product is CASSLWQGALIPNTEAFF.

V gene TRBV5-1 combines with J gene TRBJ1-2; TRBD1 matches 7 bases. CDR3 length: 14 residues. The germline V gene encodes CDR1 SGHRS and CDR2 YFSETQ. After removal of 3 bases from V and 3 bases from J, the junction contained 5 bases not matched to a gene. The CDR3 loop reads CASSWAGTDYGYTF. The CDR3 nucleotides are TGCGCCAGCAGCTGGGCCGGGACAGACTATGGCTACACCTTC.

The chain recombines TRBV10-3 with TRBJ1-2, with 8 bases matching TRBD1. The V gene's germline CDR1 is ENHRY and CDR2 SYGVKD. The CDR3 sequence is 19 residues long. Trimming took 6 bases from V and 1 from J; bases not matched to a gene: 19. The CDR3 loop is CAIRDGQGTRARDNYGYTF. The CDR3 coding sequence is TGTGCCATCAGGGACGGACAGGGTACGAGAGCGAGGGATAACTATGGCTACACCTTC.

V and J are TRBV28 and TRBJ1-1; D not certain. Germline V gene data show CDR1 as MDHEN and CDR2 as SYDVKM. Trimming removed 3 bases at V and 1 base at J, with 15 bases between. The CDR3 loop spans 16 amino acids. CDR3 region: CASSLPGREGNTEAFF. CDR3 coding DNA: TGTGCCAGCAGTTTGCCCGGGAGGGAAGGGAACACTGAAGCTTTCTTT.

The J gene is TRBJ1-1, the V gene TRBV9; 9 bases line up with TRBD1. The V and J ends lost 3 bases and 6 bases, in that order; junction bases with no gene match: 6. Germline-derived CDR1 and CDR2 are SGDLS and YYNGEE. The CDR3 sequence is 14 residues long. For the CDR3, the DNA is TGTGCCAGCAGCGCGGGACAGGGAAAGCCTGAAGCTTTCTTT. It specifies CASSAGQGKPEAFF.

This clone was counted ten times or more. This chain connects TRBV6-4 to TRBJ2-1, with D possibly being TRBD2 (6 bases). Germline CDR1 reads MRHNA; CDR2 reads SNTAGT. The ends were cut back, 0 bases at V and 0 bases at J, with 6 bases in the middle. This CDR3 is built from 15 residues. CDR3 amino acids: CASSDSSGSYNEQFF. The CDR3 DNA reads TGTGCCAGCAGTGACTCTAGCGGCTCCTACAATGAGCAGTTCTTC.

CDR3 loop: CASSVEAGSYEQYF. In nucleotides, the CDR3 is TGTGCCAGCAGCGTAGAGGCGGGGTCCTACGAGCAGTACTTC. This chain connects TRBV9 to TRBJ2-7; TRBD2 might be the D (6 bases). Trimming removed 0 bases from V and 1 base from J, with 8 bases in between. The CDR3 consists of 14 residues. The germline V gene encodes CDR1 SGDLS and CDR2 YYNGEE.

The J gene is TRBJ1-3, the V gene TRBV4-3; D unresolved. Deletions cut 3 bases from V and 0 bases from J, with 12 bases between. The germline V gene has CDR1 LGHNA and CDR2 YSLEER. This CDR3 spans 16 amino acids. The CDR3 DNA sequence: TGCGCCAGCAGCCAGGCCTCGGGTAACTCTGGAAACACCATATATTTT. Translated: CASSQASGNSGNTIYF.

The CDR3 nucleotides read TGTGCCAGCAGCTTGGACCGGAGTAGGTGGACCCAGTACTTC. Its protein is CASSLDRSRWTQYF. The chain couples TRBV5-6 to TRBJ2-5; no firm D call. V was cut by 0 bases and J by 7 bases, with 13 bases left in between. The germline gives CDR1 SGHDT, CDR2 YYEEEE. This CDR3 has 14 residues.

The DNA of the CDR3 is TGTGCCATCAGTGACTCGCGGACAGGGGACGATCAGCCCCAGCATTTT. Amino acids: CAISDSRTGDDQPQHF. This chain uses TRBV10-3 with TRBJ1-5, with TRBD1 matching 9 bases. This CDR3 is 16 amino acids long. In germline, CDR1 is ENHRY, CDR2 SYGVKD. The trim removed 3 bases at V and 5 bases at J, leaving 8 bases unmatched.

The genes are TRBV28 and TRBJ2-7; possibly TRBD1 for D (6 bases). In germline, CDR1 is MDHEN, CDR2 SYDVKM. Trimming cost V 6 bases and J 2 bases, with 23 bases left between them. The CDR3 contains 17 residues. The CDR3 region is CASSLGGGQGETYEQYF. CDR3 nucleotide sequence: TGTGCCAGCAGCCTAGGGGGTGGGCAGGGAGAAACCTACGAGCAGTACTTC.

The chain couples TRBV7-3 to TRBJ2-5; possibly TRBD1 for D (5 bases). Germline V CDR1 and CDR2: SGHTA, FQGTGA. The V and J ends lost 5 bases and 4 bases respectively, with 8 bases between them. The CDR3 sequence is 12 residues long. This CDR3 is CASSRTGETQYF. CDR3 nucleotide sequence: TGTGCCAGCAGCCGAACAGGAGAGACCCAGTACTTC.

DNA for the CDR3: TGTGCCAGCAGCTTAGGTGCCGTAGGACAGGGATATGGCTACACCTTC. Protein: CASSLGAVGQGYGYTF. J is TRBJ1-2 and V is TRBV7-2; 8 bases are shared with TRBD1. Germline V gene data show CDR1 as SGHTA and CDR2 as FQGNSA. Unmatched junction bases numbered 9, after V lost 1 base and J lost 5 bases. This CDR3 is built from 16 residues.

This clone was observed once. This rearrangement joins TRBV4-1 to TRBJ1-1, with D possibly being TRBD1 (6 bases). There are 15 residues in the CDR3. From germline, CDR1 is MGHRA and CDR2 YSYEKL. The V end was cut by 3 bases, the J end by 10 bases, with 21 bases between. The CDR3 sequence is CASSQAGRGGMAAFF. The CDR3 bases are TGCGCCAGCAGCCAGGCCGGAAGGGGGGGAATGGCAGCTTTCTTT.

This clone occurred once. This rearrangement joins TRBV5-1 to TRBJ1-2; 7 bases match TRBD1. Germline V gene lookup returns CDR1 SGHRS and CDR2 YFSETQ. The CDR3 extends over 15 amino acids. V trimming: 4 bases; J trimming: 8 bases; junction bases outside the gene matches: 14. In nucleotides, the CDR3 is TGCGCCAGCAGCCTCTCAGGGGGTCAGGGGGTCGGCTACACCTTC. It is translated as CASSLSGGQGVGYTF.